The source of this T cell receptor beta chain is a study of T-cell memory formation after mild COVID-19. Overall study findings and caveats: Nothing showed for sure that second-wave clones peaking on day 37 were SARS-CoV-2 specific. Later expanders leaned CD4+, whereas clones that contracted between day 15 and 85 were balanced CD4/CD8.

Points on this clonotype: Antigen unknown.

Germline values: CDR1 SGHRS, CDR2 YFSETQ. Trimming took 2 bases from V and 7 from J, leaving 15 bases between them. The CDR3 is 15 amino acids. The authors produced TCR alpha and TCR beta cDNA libraries with sample barcodes and UMIs by 5'RACE using constant-segment primers. TCRdb processed the 5' RACE reads anew with MiXCR; each CDR3 protein has one entry. The sample has 300,000 to 400,000 distinct CDR3 sequences; around 27% are singletons. The sequence came from an adult woman who had mild COVID-19 (a few samples of this study predate the infection). Cell type and time point are not known. Specimen: PBMCs or a T cell subset sorted from them (not recorded which). V is TRBV5-1 and J is TRBJ2-2; perhaps TRBD2 as D (5 bases). The CDR3 nucleotides are TGCGCCAGCAGCTTAGGGAGAAGGCAAAGCGGGGAGCTGTTTTTT. This codes for CASSLGRRQSGELFF.